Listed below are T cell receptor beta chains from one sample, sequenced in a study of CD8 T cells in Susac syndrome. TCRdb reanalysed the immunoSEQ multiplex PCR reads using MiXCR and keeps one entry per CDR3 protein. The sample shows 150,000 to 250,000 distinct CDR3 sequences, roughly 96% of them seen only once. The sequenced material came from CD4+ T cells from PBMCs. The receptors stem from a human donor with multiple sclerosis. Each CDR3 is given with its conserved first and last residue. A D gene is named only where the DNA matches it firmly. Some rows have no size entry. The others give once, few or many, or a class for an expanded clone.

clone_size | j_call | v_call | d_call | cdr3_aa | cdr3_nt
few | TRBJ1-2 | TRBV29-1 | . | CSVGWGNYGYTF | TGCAGCGTTGGTTGGGGCAACTATGGCTACACCTTC
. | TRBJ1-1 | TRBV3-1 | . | CASSQEGTENTEAFF | TGTGCCAGCAGCCAAGAAGGGACTGAGAACACTGAAGCTTTCTTT
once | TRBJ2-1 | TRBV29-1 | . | CSVRYSSYNEQFF | TGCAGCGTTCGCTATAGCTCCTACAATGAGCAGTTCTTC
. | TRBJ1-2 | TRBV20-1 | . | CSATDSSYGYTF | TGCAGTGCTACCGACAGCTCCTATGGCTACACCTTC
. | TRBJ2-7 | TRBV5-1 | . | CASSRDAGTDYEQYF | TGCGCCAGCAGCCGGGACGCAGGAACAGACTACGAGCAGTACTTC
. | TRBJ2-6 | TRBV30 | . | CAWRGDRANVLTF | TGTGCCTGGAGGGGGGATAGGGCCAACGTCCTGACTTTC
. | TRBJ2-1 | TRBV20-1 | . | CSARGQYNEQFF | TGCAGTGCTAGAGGGCAGTACAATGAGCAGTTCTTC
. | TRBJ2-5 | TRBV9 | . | CASSVRGASGQETQYF | TGTGCCAGCAGCGTAAGGGGGGCGAGCGGCCAAGAGACCCAGTACTTC
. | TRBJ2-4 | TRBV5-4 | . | CASEDRTLAKNIQYF | TGTGCCAGCGAAGACAGGACACTAGCCAAAAACATTCAGTACTTC
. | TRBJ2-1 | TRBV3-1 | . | CASSQFVVSRHEQFF | TGTGCCAGCAGCCAATTTGTGGTTAGCCGTCATGAGCAGTTCTTC
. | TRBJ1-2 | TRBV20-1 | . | CSATRPGQHTF | TGCAGTGCTACCAGACCGGGACAACACACCTTC
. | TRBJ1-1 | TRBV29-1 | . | CSGVQGLNTEAFF | TGCAGCGGGGTTCAAGGGCTGAACACTGAAGCTTTCTTT
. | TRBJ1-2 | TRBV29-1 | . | CSVEGTAYGYTF | TGCAGCGTTGAAGGGACCGCGTATGGCTACACCTTC
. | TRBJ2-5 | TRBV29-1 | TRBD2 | CSVGGSGSSETQYF | TGCAGCGTTGGAGGTAGCGGGAGTTCTGAGACCCAGTACTTC
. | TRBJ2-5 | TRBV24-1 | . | CATSDFKGETQYF | TGTGCCACCAGTGATTTCAAGGGAGAGACCCAGTACTTC
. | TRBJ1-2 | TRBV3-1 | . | CASSQDRRHPNYGYTF | TGTGCCAGCAGCCAAGATCGACGACATCCAAACTATGGCTACACCTTC
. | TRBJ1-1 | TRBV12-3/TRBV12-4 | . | CASSPLDTEAFF | TGTGCCAGCAGTCCCCTGGACACTGAAGCTTTCTTT
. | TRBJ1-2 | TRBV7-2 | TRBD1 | CASSLRGPGQGINYGYTF | TGTGCCAGCAGCTTAAGGGGGCCGGGACAGGGGATCAACTATGGCTACACCTTC
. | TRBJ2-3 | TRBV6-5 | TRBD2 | CASSNPLAGSDTQYF | TGTGCCAGCAGTAATCCGCTAGCGGGGTCAGATACGCAGTATTTT
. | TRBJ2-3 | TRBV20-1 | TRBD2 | CSARDPAGVTDTQYF | TGCAGTGCTAGAGATCCCGCGGGAGTCACAGATACGCAGTATTTT
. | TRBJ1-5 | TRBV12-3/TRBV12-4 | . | CASSKTWNQPQHF | TGTGCCAGCAGCAAGACGTGGAATCAGCCCCAGCATTTT
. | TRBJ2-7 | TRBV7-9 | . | CASSATVTYEQYF | TGTGCCAGCAGCGCGACAGTCACCTACGAGCAGTACTTC
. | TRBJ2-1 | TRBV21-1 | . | CASSNLGLREDEQFF | TGTGCCAGCAGCAACTTGGGACTCCGAGAGGATGAGCAGTTCTTC
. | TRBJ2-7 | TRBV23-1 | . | CASSQSSHGEQYF | TGCGCCAGCAGTCAATCGTCACATGGCGAGCAGTACTTC
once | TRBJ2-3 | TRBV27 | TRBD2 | CASRAGGSYTQYF | TGTGCCAGCAGAGCGGGGGGGTCGTATACGCAGTATTTT
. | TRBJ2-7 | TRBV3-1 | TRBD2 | CASSRGAGEQYF | TGTGCCAGCAGCCGGGGAGCGGGGGAGCAGTACTTC
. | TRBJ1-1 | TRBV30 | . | CAWSVSRSEAFF | TGTGCCTGGAGTGTGAGTAGGTCTGAAGCTTTCTTT
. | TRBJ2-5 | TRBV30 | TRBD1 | CAWSVPKRNRGQYF | TGTGCCTGGAGTGTCCCTAAAAGAAACAGGGGCCAGTACTTC
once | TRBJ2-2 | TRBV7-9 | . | CASTTRRGELFF | TGTGCCAGCACCACACGTCGGGGGGAGCTGTTTTTT
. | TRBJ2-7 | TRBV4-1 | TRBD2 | CASSQVRSGGYISSYEQYF | TGCGCCAGCAGCCAAGTGCGCAGCGGGGGCTATATAAGCTCCTACGAGCAGTACTTC
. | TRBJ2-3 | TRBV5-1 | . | CASSLEEPPGADTQYF | TGCGCCAGCAGCTTGGAAGAACCCCCGGGCGCAGATACGCAGTATTTT
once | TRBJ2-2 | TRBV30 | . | CAWSVRGTGELFF | TGTGCCTGGAGTGTACGCGGGACCGGGGAGCTGTTTTTT
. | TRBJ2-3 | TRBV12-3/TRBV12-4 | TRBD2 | CASRPPRGLAGGGTQYF | TGTGCCAGCAGACCTCCCCGTGGACTAGCGGGAGGGGGTACGCAGTATTTT
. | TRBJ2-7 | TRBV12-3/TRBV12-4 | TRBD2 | CASSPGTSGDEQYF | TGTGCCAGCAGTCCGGGGACTAGCGGAGACGAGCAGTACTTC
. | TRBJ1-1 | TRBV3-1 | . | CASSQGGGGAFF | TGTGCCAGCAGCCAAGGAGGTGGCGGAGCTTTCTTT
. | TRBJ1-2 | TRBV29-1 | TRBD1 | CSVPQRGDRAYGYTF | TGCAGCGTTCCACAAAGGGGGGACAGGGCGTATGGCTACACCTTC
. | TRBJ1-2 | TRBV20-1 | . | CSARVQAQGNYGYTF | TGCAGTGCTAGAGTTCAGGCCCAGGGAAATTATGGCTACACCTTC
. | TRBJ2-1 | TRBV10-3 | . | CAINKEGSEQFF | TGTGCCATCAATAAGGAGGGAAGTGAGCAGTTCTTC
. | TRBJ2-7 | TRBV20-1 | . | CSARVAGSSYEQYF | TGCAGTGCTAGGGTGGCAGGGTCGTCCTACGAGCAGTACTTC
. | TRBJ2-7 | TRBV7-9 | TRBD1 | CASSHLRDRGSEQYF | TGTGCCAGCAGCCACCTCCGGGACAGGGGGTCCGAGCAGTACTTC
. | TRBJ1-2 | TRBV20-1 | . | CSARDGYWGYTF | TGCAGTGCTAGGGACGGCTACTGGGGCTACACCTTC
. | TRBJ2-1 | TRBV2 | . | CASIRSGYYNEQFF | TGTGCCAGCATTCGTTCCGGCTACTACAATGAGCAGTTCTTC
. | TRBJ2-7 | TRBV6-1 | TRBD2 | CASSDEGAGGPYEQYF | TGTGCCAGCAGTGACGAGGGTGCGGGAGGGCCTTACGAGCAGTACTTC
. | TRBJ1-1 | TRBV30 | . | CAWIRGHYGDPEAFF | TGTGCCTGGATAAGGGGCCACTATGGAGATCCTGAAGCTTTCTTT
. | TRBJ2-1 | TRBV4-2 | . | CASSRLLSKAGEQFF | TGTGCCAGCAGCCGCCTCTTGTCGAAGGCCGGTGAGCAGTTCTTC
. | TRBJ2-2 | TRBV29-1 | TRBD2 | CSAGGRNTGELFF | TGCAGCGCTGGCGGGAGGAACACCGGGGAGCTGTTTTTT
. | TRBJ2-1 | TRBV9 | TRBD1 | CASSLTGGRYNEQFF | TGTGCCAGCAGCCTCACAGGGGGCAGGTACAATGAGCAGTTCTTC
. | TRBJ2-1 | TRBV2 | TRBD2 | CASRISGRLSEQFF | TGTGCCAGCAGGATTAGCGGGAGATTAAGTGAGCAGTTCTTC
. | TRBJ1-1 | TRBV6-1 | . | CASSEGVWASNAFF | TGTGCCAGCAGCGAAGGGGTTTGGGCCTCCAACGCTTTCTTT
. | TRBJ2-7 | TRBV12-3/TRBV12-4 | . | CASSRTGHRYEQYF | TGTGCCAGCAGCCGAACAGGTCACCGCTACGAGCAGTACTTC
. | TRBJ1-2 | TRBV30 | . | CAWSVDRLYGYTF | TGTGCCTGGAGTGTAGACAGACTCTATGGCTACACCTTC
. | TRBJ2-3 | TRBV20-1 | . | CSARARVGGSGADTQYF | TGCAGTGCTAGAGCCAGGGTAGGTGGCAGTGGTGCAGATACGCAGTATTTT
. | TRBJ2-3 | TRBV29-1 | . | CSVEISRLDTQYF | TGCAGCGTTGAGATTTCCCGATTAGATACGCAGTATTTT
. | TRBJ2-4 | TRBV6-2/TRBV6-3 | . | CASSDQGRDIQYF | TGTGCCAGCAGTGACCAGGGCCGGGACATTCAGTACTTC
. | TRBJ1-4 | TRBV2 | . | CASQRGTTNEKLFF | TGTGCCAGCCAACGCGGGACAACTAATGAAAAACTGTTTTTT
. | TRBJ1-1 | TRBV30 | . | CAWSVGPEAFF | TGTGCCTGGAGTGTTGGACCCGAAGCTTTCTTT
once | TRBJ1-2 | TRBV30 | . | CAWSEGEGYGYTF | TGTGCCTGGAGTGAAGGGGAAGGCTATGGCTACACCTTC